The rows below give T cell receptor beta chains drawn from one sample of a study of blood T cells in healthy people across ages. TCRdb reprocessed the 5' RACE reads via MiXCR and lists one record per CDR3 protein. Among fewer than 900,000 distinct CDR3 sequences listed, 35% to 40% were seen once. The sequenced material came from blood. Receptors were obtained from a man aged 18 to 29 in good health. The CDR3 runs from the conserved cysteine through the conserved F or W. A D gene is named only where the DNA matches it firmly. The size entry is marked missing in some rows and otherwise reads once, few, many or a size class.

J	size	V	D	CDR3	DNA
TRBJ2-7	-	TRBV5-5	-	CASSLRPGLAYEQYF	TGTGCCAGCAGCTTGCGACCAGGCTTAGCCTACGAGCAGTACTTC
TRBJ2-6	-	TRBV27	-	CASSFSGQRQSGANVLTF	TGTGCCAGCAGCTTTTCGGGCCAAAGGCAGTCTGGGGCCAACGTCCTGACTTTC
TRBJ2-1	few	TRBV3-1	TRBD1	CASSLDRGLSNEQFF	TGTGCCAGCAGCCTGGACAGGGGGCTTAGCAATGAGCAGTTCTTC
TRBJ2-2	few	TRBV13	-	CASSPTGAATGELFF	TGTGCCAGCAGCCCCACCGGGGCCGCAACCGGGGAGCTGTTTTTT
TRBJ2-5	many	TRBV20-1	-	CSAREVASTGETQYF	TGCAGTGCTAGAGAAGTAGCGTCGACCGGAGAGACCCAGTACTTC
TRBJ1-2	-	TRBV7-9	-	CASSLTVGSGYTF	TGTGCCAGCAGCTTAACGGTCGGGAGTGGCTACACCTTC
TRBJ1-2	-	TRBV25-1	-	CAGSESPTGDYGYTF	TGTGCCGGCAGTGAATCCCCAACTGGGGACTATGGCTACACCTTC
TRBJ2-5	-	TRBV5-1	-	CASSLEAGTWDEQYF	TGCGCCAGCAGCTTGGAGGCAGGGACGTGGGATGAGCAGTACTTC
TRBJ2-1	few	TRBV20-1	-	CSARDSGGGANEQFF	TGCAGTGCTAGAGATTCCGGAGGGGGGGCAAATGAGCAGTTCTTC
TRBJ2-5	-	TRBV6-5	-	CASSYSRQGKQYF	TGTGCCAGCAGTTACTCGAGGCAGGGCAAGCAGTACTTC
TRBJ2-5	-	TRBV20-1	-	CSADSSETQYF	TGCAGTGCGGATTCTTCGGAGACCCAGTACTTC
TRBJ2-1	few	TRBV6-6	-	CASSGAMYEQFF	TGTGCCAGCAGTGGCGCAATGTATGAGCAGTTCTTC
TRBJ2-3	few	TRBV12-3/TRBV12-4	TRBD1	CASSLGTGGVTQYF	TGTGCCAGCAGTTTAGGGACAGGGGGCGTTACGCAGTATTTT
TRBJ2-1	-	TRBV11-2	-	CASSSQSSYNEQFF	TGTGCCAGCAGCTCGCAGAGCTCCTACAATGAGCAGTTCTTC
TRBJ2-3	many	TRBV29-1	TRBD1	CSLGTGENTDTQYF	TGCAGCCTTGGGACAGGGGAGAACACAGATACGCAGTATTTT
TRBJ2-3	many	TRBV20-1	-	CSAAPSRRSTDTQYF	TGCAGTGCTGCCCCCTCGCGCCGAAGCACAGATACGCAGTATTTT
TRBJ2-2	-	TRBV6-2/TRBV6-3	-	CASSYRIPGELFF	TGTGCCAGCAGCTACAGGATCCCCGGGGAGCTGTTTTTT
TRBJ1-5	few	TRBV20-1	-	CSAELRDQPQHF	TGCAGTGCTGAGCTTAGGGATCAGCCCCAGCATTTT
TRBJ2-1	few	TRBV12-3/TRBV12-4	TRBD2	CASSLPPSGSYNEQFF	TGTGCCAGCAGTTTACCGCCTAGCGGGAGCTACAATGAGCAGTTCTTC
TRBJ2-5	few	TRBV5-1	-	CASSVASLETQYF	TGCGCCAGCAGCGTTGCCTCGTTGGAGACCCAGTACTTC
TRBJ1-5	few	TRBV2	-	CASSEGRNNQPQHF	TGTGCCAGCAGCGAAGGACGGAACAATCAGCCCCAGCATTTT
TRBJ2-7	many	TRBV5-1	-	CASRNSDSYEQYF	TGCGCCAGCAGGAACAGCGACTCCTACGAGCAGTACTTC